Shown below are 5 T cell receptor beta chains from a single sample sequenced in a study of T-cell memory formation after mild COVID-19. TCRdb reanalysed the 5' RACE reads using MiXCR and keeps one entry per CDR3 protein. The data show more than 100,000 distinct CDR3 sequences, with approximately 6.2% seen just once and approximately 2.1% held by the top ten. The sequenced sample consisted of PBMCs or a T cell subset sorted from them (not recorded which). These TCRs come from an adult woman who had mild COVID-19 (a few samples of this study predate the infection). Cell type and time point are not known.

This clonotype was picked up a small number of times. The chain employs TRBV9 and TRBJ2-2; 8 nucleotides agree with TRBD2. There are 14 residues in the CDR3. V lost 4 bases and J lost 6; bases outside the gene matches: 5. The germline gives CDR1 SGDLS, CDR2 YYNGEE. The CDR3: CASSPGGASGELFF. CDR3 coding DNA: TGTGCCAGCAGCCCCGGGGGGGCCTCCGGGGAGCTGTTTTTT.

This clonotype came up a few times. V usage is TRBV5-1 and J usage is TRBJ2-7; D tentatively reads TRBD1 or TRBD2 (5 bases each). The CDR3 is made up of 15 amino acids. Germline V gene lookup returns CDR1 SGHRS and CDR2 YFSETQ. V gave up 7 bases and J gave up 3 bases, with 20 bases separating them. DNA of the CDR3: TGCGCCAGCGCGTTAGGGACGAGGGGAATCTACGAGCAGTACTTC. The encoded protein is CASALGTRGIYEQYF.

The gene calls are TRBV10-3 and TRBJ1-1, with 7 bases matching TRBD1. Germline V gene lookup returns CDR1 ENHRY and CDR2 SYGVKD. V shed 4 bases and J 4 bases; nucleotides not matched to a gene: 3. The CDR3 spans 13 residues. CDR3 sequence: CAISVRGGTEAFF. The DNA for the CDR3 is TGTGCCATCAGTGTCAGGGGGGGCACTGAAGCTTTCTTT.

This clonotype was found many times. The V gene is TRBV7-2, the J gene TRBJ2-1; 13 bases are shared with TRBD2. From germline, CDR1 is SGHTA and CDR2 FQGNSA. This CDR3 has 16 amino acids. Trimming at V came to 2 bases and at J to 5 bases, leaving 3 bases not matched to a gene. CDR3 DNA: TGTGCCAGCAGCTTAAGACTAGCGGGAGGCCACAATGAGCAGTTCTTC. This sequence encodes CASSLRLAGGHNEQFF.

The chain has TRBV5-1 and TRBJ1-4, with 9 bases lining up with TRBD1. The germline gives CDR1 SGHRS, CDR2 YFSETQ. This CDR3 spans 15 amino acids. V lost 5 bases and J lost 2; bases outside the gene matches: 4. Here the CDR3 DNA reads TGCGCCAGCAGGCCCGGGACAGGGACTAATGAAAAACTGTTTTTT. Translated: CASRPGTGTNEKLFF.